The 24 T cell receptor beta chains presented below share a single source sample, sequenced in a study of OX40 agonist ivuxolimab in advanced cancers. Data came from immunoSEQ multiplex PCR; TCRdb stores just in-frame clones and leaves some out. The sample has about 100,000 clones; approximately 90% are singletons. The sequenced sample was CD4+ or CD8+ T cells sorted from blood, obtained in a trial of the OX40 agonist ivuxolimab. These receptors originate from an adult with an advanced solid tumor such as melanoma, head and neck, liver or kidney cancer.

This clone showed up just once. The chain combines TRBV5-1 with TRBJ2-2; no firm D call. The CDR3 loop spans 13 amino acids. V was shortened by 5 bases and J by 0 bases, with 5 bases between the two germline ends. Germline V gene sequence: CDR1 SGHRS, CDR2 YFSETQ. CDR3 coding DNA: TGCGCCAGCAGAGACGCGAACACCGGGGAGCTGTTTTTT. It translates to CASRDANTGELFF.

This rearrangement joins TRBV28 to TRBJ2-5; 7 bases fit TRBD2. V gave up 2 bases and J gave up 3 bases; unmatched junction bases: 9. Per the germline V gene, CDR1 is MDHEN and CDR2 is SYDVKM. The CDR3 covers 16 residues. This CDR3 is CASSLGGGTAEETQYF. CDR3 bases: TGTGCCAGCAGTTTAGGGGGAGGGACCGCAGAAGAGACCCAGTACTTC.

The V call is TRBV5-1, the J call TRBJ2-1; 8 nucleotides agree with TRBD1. There are 16 residues in the CDR3. Per the germline V gene, CDR1 is SGHRS and CDR2 is YFSETQ. V was clipped by 4 bases and J by 0 bases; unmatched bases: 6. The CDR3 region is CASSGQGMGSYNEQFF. The CDR3 coding sequence is TGCGCCAGCAGCGGACAGGGAATGGGCTCCTACAATGAGCAGTTCTTC.

The chain is built from TRBV6-5 and TRBJ1-1; 7 nucleotides align to TRBD1. Germline values: CDR1 MNHEY, CDR2 SVGAGI. With V trimmed by 0 bases and J by 3 bases, 1 base remained unmatched. The CDR3 is 14 amino acids. The CDR3 bases are TGTGCCAGCAGTTACTCAGGGGGCTACACTGAAGCTTTCTTT. This sequence encodes CASSYSGGYTEAFF.

The chain has TRBV7-8 and TRBJ2-7; D is unresolved. Trimming left V 4 bases short and J 0 bases short, with 10 bases between. Germline loops: CDR1 SGHVS, CDR2 FQNEAQ. The CDR3 sequence is 14 residues long. CDR3 sequence (DNA): TGTGCCAGCAGCTCAAAATGGCTCTCCTACGAGCAGTACTTC. It is translated as CASSSKWLSYEQYF.

The chain uses TRBV5-5 and TRBJ1-3, with D tentatively TRBD1 (5 bases). Between the trimmed V and J ends, which lost 5 bases and 0 bases, there was a span of 9 bases. This CDR3 has 14 residues. Germline assignment: CDR1 SGHKS and CDR2 YYEKEE (reference sequence). The CDR3 protein is CASRPTDSGNTIYF. In DNA form, the CDR3 reads TGTGCCAGCAGGCCGACAGACTCTGGAAACACCATATATTTT.

V is TRBV28 and J is TRBJ1-2, with TRBD1 as a possible D gene (5 bases). V was pared by 1 base and J by 8 bases, with 11 bases between. Germline CDR1 is MDHEN and CDR2 is SYDVKM. The CDR3 is 13 residues long. CDR3 nucleotide sequence: TGTGCCAGCAGTTTATCCGCCAGGGCCGGCTACACCTTC. This encodes CASSLSARAGYTF.

The V gene is TRBV4-1, the J gene TRBJ1-5, with D maybe TRBD1 (6 bases). Trimming stripped 4 bases from V and 3 bases from J, with 10 bases between. Germline V gene lookup returns CDR1 MGHRA and CDR2 YSYEKL. The CDR3 consists of 14 residues. In DNA form, the CDR3 reads TGCGCCAGCAGCCGATGGACAGACAATCAGCCCCAGCATTTT. It codes for CASSRWTDNQPQHF.

This chain links TRBV5-5 with TRBJ1-2; D gene unclear. The germline V and J ends were trimmed by 2 bases and 7 bases, with 12 bases remaining between them. The CDR3 consists of 13 residues. Germline CDR1 SGHKS, CDR2 YYEKEE (reference sequence). In DNA form, the CDR3 reads TGTGCCAGCAGCTTTGAAGTAAACCTTGGCTACACCTTC. Residues: CASSFEVNLGYTF.

This rearrangement joins TRBV28 to TRBJ2-7; 8 bases map to TRBD1. The germline CDR1 and CDR2 sequences are MDHEN and SYDVKM. The CDR3 extends over 14 amino acids. Losses at the gene ends were 6 bases for V and 4 bases for J; bases not matched to a gene: 8. CDR3 nucleotides: TGTGCCAGCAGAACGACAGGGGCGAGGTACGAGCAGTACTTC. The encoded protein is CASRTTGARYEQYF.

The chain is built from TRBV28 and TRBJ2-7, with unresolved D. V was pared by 5 bases and J by 6 bases, with 8 bases between. The CDR3 runs to 11 residues. Germline V lookup: CDR1 MDHEN, CDR2 SYDVKM. CDR3 sequence reads: CASSLLSEQYF. CDR3 nucleotides: TGTGCCAGCAGTCTGCTATCCGAGCAGTACTTC.

The chain combines TRBV7-9 with TRBJ2-7; 9 bases match TRBD2. There are 16 residues in the CDR3. V was clipped by 4 bases and J by 0 bases; unmatched bases: 7. The germline V gene encodes CDR1 SEHNR and CDR2 FQNEAQ (reference sequence). CDR3 DNA: TGTGCCAGCAGCTCAAAGGGGACTAGCAGCTCCTACGAGCAGTACTTC. Encoded protein: CASSSKGTSSSYEQYF.

CDR3 loop: CASSLADRGYGYTF. In DNA form, the CDR3 reads TGCGCCAGCAGCTTGGCCGACAGGGGCTATGGCTACACCTTC. The chain links TRBV5-1 to TRBJ1-2, with 8 bases aligning to TRBD1. V lost 0 bases to trimming and J lost 4 bases; unmatched junction nucleotides: 2. The germline gives CDR1 SGHRS, CDR2 YFSETQ. The CDR3 is 14 amino acids.

The chain has TRBV5-1 and TRBJ2-7; 9 nucleotides line up with TRBD1. The CDR3 is 15 amino acids. V lost 0 bases and J lost 2; bases outside the gene matches: 3. CDR1 is SGHRS, CDR2 YFSETQ, per germline. The CDR3 region is CASSLGQGGTYEQYF. For the CDR3, the DNA is TGCGCCAGCAGCTTGGGACAGGGGGGCACCTACGAGCAGTACTTC.

This clone was picked up one time. This sequence joins TRBV2 and TRBJ1-5; D unresolved. Trimming took 3 bases from V and 6 from J, leaving 9 bases between them. Germline values: CDR1 SNHLY, CDR2 FYNNEI. The CDR3 sequence is 13 residues long. The CDR3 bases are TGTGCCAGCAGTGAGAGTCCCCTTCAGCCCCAGCATTTT. Translation gives CASSESPLQPQHF. The variable domain in full, with the rest retrieved from reference TRBV2 and TRBJ1-5, is EPEVTQTPSHQVTQMGQEVILRCVPISNHLYFYWYRQILGQKVEFLVSFYNNEISEKSEIFDDQFSVERPDGSNFTLKIRSTKLEDSAMYFCASSESPLQPQHFGDGTRLSIL.

The chain is built from TRBV7-2 and TRBJ1-5, with D uncertain. The V gene lost 5 bases and the J gene lost 2 bases, with 7 bases spanning the gap. Looked up from germline, CDR1 is SGHTA and CDR2 is FQGNSA. CDR3 length equals 13 residues. The CDR3 DNA reads TGTGCCAGCAGCCGAGATGGCAATCAGCCCCAGCATTTT. This gives the protein CASSRDGNQPQHF.

The CDR3 nucleotides read TGTGCCAGCAGTCTGAGTAGCGTATTAGGAGATACGCAGTATTTT. It encodes CASSLSSVLGDTQYF. The rearrangement joins TRBV7-3 to TRBJ2-3; D might be TRBD2 (5 bases). V was shortened by 6 bases and J by 5 bases, with 18 bases between the two germline ends. Germline V gene data show CDR1 as SGHTA and CDR2 as FQGTGA. This CDR3 spans 15 amino acids.

This sequence joins TRBV11-3 and TRBJ1-1; TRBD1 matches at 7 bases. This CDR3 has 17 residues. Germline CDR1 and CDR2: SGHNT and YENEEA. V dropped 1 base and J dropped 2; count of bases not matched to a gene: 10. CDR3 amino acids: CASSLGFTTGLNTEAFF. The CDR3 DNA follows: TGTGCCAGCAGCTTAGGGTTCACGACAGGGCTCAACACTGAAGCTTTCTTT.

The chain uses TRBV6-5 and TRBJ2-3, with 9 bases that match TRBD2. The germline V gene encodes CDR1 MNHEY and CDR2 SVGAGI. CDR3 size: 16 residues. With 0 bases clipped from V and 7 bases from J, the junction kept 8 bases outside the gene matches. The CDR3 loop reads CASSYSFSGSTHTQYF. The DNA of the CDR3 is TGTGCCAGCAGTTACTCGTTTAGCGGGAGTACGCATACGCAGTATTTT.

J is TRBJ1-4 and V is TRBV28, with unresolved D. Germline V gives CDR1 MDHEN, CDR2 SYDVKM. Trimming stripped 6 bases from V and 8 bases from J, with 19 bases between. This CDR3 has 15 amino acids. The CDR3 sequence is CASSSRPRVREKLFF. CDR3 coding DNA: TGTGCCAGCAGCTCCCGGCCTAGGGTTAGAGAAAAACTGTTTTTT.

The V gene is TRBV7-2, the J gene TRBJ2-7, with D unresolved. Germline V gene data show CDR1 as SGHTA and CDR2 as FQGNSA. Trimming took 1 base from V and 2 from J, leaving 15 bases between them. This CDR3 contains 16 residues. CDR3 DNA sequence: TGTGCCAGCAGCTTAGTAATGACTTCAAACACCTACGAGCAGTACTTC. This gives the protein CASSLVMTSNTYEQYF.

The chain is built from TRBV7-9 and TRBJ1-3, with TRBD1 matching over 9 bases. With V trimmed by 4 bases and J by 4 bases, 8 bases remained unmatched. CDR1 is SEHNR and CDR2 is FQNEAQ in the germline V gene (reference sequence). This CDR3 has 16 residues. CDR3 sequence reads: CASSSTRGQGGNTIYF. DNA of the CDR3: TGTGCCAGCAGCTCTACTCGGGGACAGGGAGGAAACACCATATATTTT.

The J gene is TRBJ2-7, the V gene TRBV27; the match to TRBD2 covers 8 bases. The CDR3 extends over 17 amino acids. Germline values: CDR1 MNHEY, CDR2 SMNVEV (reference sequence). V was pared by 5 bases and J by 2 bases, with 14 bases of the junction left unmatched. CDR3 region: CASSTSRPGLGAYEQYF. CDR3 bases: TGTGCCAGCAGTACGTCACGTCCGGGACTAGGTGCCTACGAGCAGTACTTC.

The chain carries TRBV7-2 and TRBJ1-5; the D is unclear. Looked up from germline, CDR1 is SGHTA and CDR2 is FQGNSA. CDR3 size: 12 residues. Trimming took 3 bases from V and 16 from J, leaving 16 bases between them. In DNA, the CDR3 is TGTGCCAGCAGCTTGAGGAATCAGCCCCCACATTTT. This codes for CASSLRNQPPHF.